The 30 T cell receptor beta chains given below trace back to one sample, sequenced in a study of immune evolution from preneoplasia to lung adenocarcinoma. Assay: immunoSEQ multiplex PCR; the TCRdb copy retains only in-frame clones and omits some. The repertoire includes more than 7,500 clones, about 80% of them detected once, and 4.5% to 5% sits in the top ten. The sequenced material came from FFPE minimally invasive lung adenocarcinoma tissue. These receptors were taken from a person aged 70 to 85 with lung adenocarcinoma. Some clones in this sample may be carry-over from other donors' samples.

V is TRBV18 and J is TRBJ2-5, with D possibly being TRBD2 (5 bases). Per germline, CDR1 KGHSH and CDR2 LQKENI. V was pared by 2 bases and J by 5 bases, with 15 bases between. The CDR3 sequence is 15 residues long. The CDR3 protein is CASSPSEGTRETQYF. In nucleotides, the CDR3 is TGTGCCAGCTCACCATCTGAGGGAACCAGGGAGACCCAGTACTTC.

The J gene is TRBJ2-5, the V gene TRBV7-2, with D hard to call. The germline V and J ends were trimmed by 3 bases and 2 bases, with 7 bases remaining between them. This CDR3 contains 13 residues. CDR1 and CDR2 (germline): SGHTA, FQGNSA. CDR3 loop: CASSFSIQETQYF. The CDR3 nucleotides read TGTGCCAGCAGCTTCAGTATTCAAGAGACCCAGTACTTC.

The V call is TRBV19, the J call TRBJ2-2; D is undetermined. Germline CDR1 and CDR2: LNHDA and SQIVND (reference sequence). V was pared by 4 bases and J by 4 bases, with 7 bases between. The CDR3 contains 13 residues. The CDR3 DNA follows: TGTGCCAGTAGTACCCCCGTCACCGGGGAGCTGTTTTTT. It encodes CASSTPVTGELFF.

This clone was seen more than once but under ten times. This rearrangement joins TRBV28 to TRBJ2-3; 14 nucleotides line up with TRBD2. The junction had 2 bases not matched to a gene; V was cut back by 5 bases and J by 4 bases. The CDR3 sequence is 15 residues long. Germline CDR1 reads MDHEN; CDR2 reads SYDVKM. The CDR3 sequence: CASSRLAGGADTQYF. For the CDR3, the DNA is TGTGCCAGCAGTCGACTAGCGGGGGGGGCAGATACGCAGTATTTT.

The chain recombines TRBV6-4 with TRBJ2-6; 10 positions agree with TRBD1. Trimming removed 8 bases from V and 4 bases from J; junction bases left unmatched: 5. Germline V lookup: CDR1 MRHNA, CDR2 SNTAGT. This CDR3 spans 15 amino acids. CDR3 amino acids: CASGDRGSGANVLTF. The CDR3 region has the DNA TGTGCCAGCGGGGACAGGGGTTCCGGGGCCAACGTCCTGACTTTC.

The DNA for the CDR3 is TGCGCCAGCAGCTTGGACAGGGCGGACACCGGGGAGCTGTTTTTT. Translation gives CASSLDRADTGELFF. This sequence joins TRBV5-1 and TRBJ2-2, with D possibly TRBD1 on 6 matching bases. V lost 0 bases, J lost 3 bases, and 9 bases lay in between. Germline V gene lookup returns CDR1 SGHRS and CDR2 YFSETQ. The CDR3 is made up of 15 amino acids. The full variable domain, rest sourced from reference TRBV5-1 and TRBJ2-2, is KAGVTQTPRYLIKTRGQQVTLSCSPISGHRSVSWYQQTPGQGLQFLFEYFSETQRNKGNFPGRFSGRQFSNSRSEMNVSTLELGDSALYLCASSLDRADTGELFFGEGSRLTVL.

The chain links TRBV7-9 to TRBJ1-1, with 10 nucleotides matching TRBD1. Germline values: CDR1 SEHNR, CDR2 FQNEAQ (reference sequence). J gave up 4 bases and V 5 bases, and 7 bases lay outside the gene matches. CDR3 length: 15 residues. CDR3 in amino acids: CASSSRQGAGTEAFF. The CDR3 nucleotides read TGTGCCAGCAGCAGTAGACAGGGGGCGGGCACTGAAGCTTTCTTT.

This chain connects TRBV19 to TRBJ1-1; the D is unclear. The CDR3 spans 13 residues. V was shortened by 5 bases and J by 8 bases, with 15 bases between the two germline ends. Per germline, CDR1 LNHDA and CDR2 SQIVND (reference sequence). The CDR3 DNA sequence: TGTGCCAGTAGTGCCCGACGGGATACGGAAGCTTTCTTT. Protein: CASSARRDTEAFF. Supplemented by reference TRBV19 and TRBJ1-1, the full variable domain reads DGGITQSPKYLFRKEGQNVTLSCEQNLNHDAMYWYRQDPGQGLRLIYYSQIVNDFQKGDIAEGYSVSREKKESFPLTVTSAQKNPTAFYLCASSARRDTEAFFGQGTRLTVV.

This clone appeared once. This chain uses TRBV28 with TRBJ2-7, with TRBD2 matching 9 bases. The V segment lost 8 bases and the J segment 1 base; nucleotides outside the gene matches: 9. The CDR3 has 15 amino acids. Germline assignment: CDR1 MDHEN and CDR2 SYDVKM. CDR3 nucleotide sequence: TGTGCCAGCTGGCGCACTAGCGGGCTTTCCTACGAGCAGTACTTC. Residues: CASWRTSGLSYEQYF.

The chain uses TRBV28 and TRBJ2-5; D is unclear. Per the germline V gene, CDR1 is MDHEN and CDR2 is SYDVKM. V was pared by 2 bases and J by 8 bases, with 6 bases between. The CDR3 runs 11 residues. The CDR3 protein is CASSLSRTQYF. The CDR3 DNA sequence: TGTGCCAGCAGTTTAAGCCGTACCCAGTACTTC.

This clone appeared once. This chain uses TRBV10-3 with TRBJ2-3, with 9 nucleotides matching TRBD1. Germline V gene data show CDR1 as ENHRY and CDR2 as SYGVKD. With V trimmed by 10 bases and J by 0 bases, 14 bases remained unmatched. The CDR3 spans 17 residues. The chain's CDR3 is CATYDRDRASSTDTQYF. The CDR3 DNA is TGTGCCACGTATGACCGGGACAGGGCTTCTAGCACAGATACGCAGTATTTT.

This clone is a singleton in its sample. The chain recombines TRBV7-3 with TRBJ1-1; TRBD1 might be the D (5 bases). Germline CDR1 and CDR2: SGHTA and FQGTGA. The CDR3 totals 14 residues. The V end was cut by 5 bases, the J end by 1 base, with 11 bases between. CDR3 region: CASSVGTANTEAFF. The CDR3 DNA reads TGTGCCAGCAGCGTCGGGACCGCGAACACTGAAGCTTTCTTT.

V gene TRBV6-5 combines with J gene TRBJ2-5, with D possibly matching TRBD1 (6 bases). The ends were cut back, 2 bases at V and 4 bases at J, with 11 bases in the middle. Germline V CDR1 and CDR2: MNHEY, SVGAGI. CDR3 size: 14 residues. CDR3 amino acids: CASSYKGDGETQYF. CDR3 in DNA: TGTGCCAGCAGTTACAAGGGGGACGGAGAGACCCAGTACTTC.

V and J are TRBV10-3 and TRBJ2-2; TRBD2 aligns across 8 bases. Germline V CDR1 and CDR2: ENHRY, SYGVKD. With V trimmed by 6 bases and J by 1 base, 10 bases remained unmatched. The CDR3 consists of 17 residues. In nucleotides, the CDR3 is TGTGCCATCAGCGCCGGGCGGGCGGGGGGGAACACCGGGGAGCTGTTTTTT. It yields the protein CAISAGRAGGNTGELFF.

The J gene is TRBJ1-6, the V gene TRBV30, with D tentatively TRBD1 (6 bases). CDR1 and CDR2 from the germline V gene are GTSNPN and SVGIG (reference sequence). The length of the CDR3 is 16 residues. V lost 0 bases and J 11 bases, leaving 20 bases between the germline ends. CDR3 DNA sequence: TGTGCCTGGAGTGTTGTTTTTGGACAGTATGGGACACCCCTCCACTTT. Amino acids: CAWSVVFGQYGTPLHF.

The gene calls are TRBV6-5 and TRBJ1-1; D is perhaps TRBD1 (6 bases). This CDR3 contains 15 residues. Germline assignment: CDR1 MNHEY and CDR2 SVGAGI. Deletions cut 2 bases from V and 6 bases from J, with 16 bases between. The CDR3 loop is CASSYTTGDEAEAFF. The CDR3 DNA sequence: TGTGCCAGCAGTTACACGACAGGAGATGAAGCTGAAGCTTTCTTT.

The CDR3 is CASSPQSSREQYF. The CDR3, as DNA: TGTGCCAGCTCACCTCAGTCCAGTCGCGAGCAGTACTTC. V and J are TRBV18 and TRBJ2-7; the D is unclear. Trimming removed 3 bases from V and 6 bases from J, with 12 bases in between. This CDR3 has 13 residues. Per germline, CDR1 KGHSH and CDR2 LQKENI.

The V gene is TRBV7-2, the J gene TRBJ1-5; 8 nucleotides line up with TRBD1. The CDR3 is 15 residues long. Germline V gives CDR1 SGHTA, CDR2 FQGNSA. Losses at the gene ends were 4 bases for V and 5 bases for J; bases not matched to a gene: 7. CDR3 amino acids: CASSYGQGDHQPQHF. The CDR3 DNA sequence: TGTGCCAGCAGCTACGGACAGGGCGATCATCAGCCCCAGCATTTT.

The sample holds a few counts of this clone. CDR3 sequence (DNA): TGCAGCGTCGGCTGGACAGGGTCGGCCGGGGAGCTGTTTTTT. As protein: CSVGWTGSAGELFF. The V gene is TRBV29-1, the J gene TRBJ2-2; 8 bases agree with TRBD1. This CDR3 region has 14 residues. CDR1 is SQVTM, CDR2 ANQGSEA, per germline. V was pared by 6 bases and J by 6 bases, with 9 bases of the junction left unmatched.

The chain uses TRBV10-2 and TRBJ2-5; no reliable D call. V was clipped by 0 bases and J by 5 bases, with 4 bases between them. Per the germline V gene, CDR1 is WSHSY and CDR2 is SAAADI. CDR3 length: 12 residues. The CDR3 DNA reads TGCGCCAGCAGTGAGTCCCGGGAGACCCAGTACTTC. Encoded protein: CASSESRETQYF.

This clone was observed a few times. The chain has TRBV10-2 and TRBJ1-5, with a tentative D call TRBD1 (5 bases). Trimming took 2 bases from V and 0 from J, leaving 11 bases between them. Germline V lookup: CDR1 WSHSY, CDR2 SAAADI. The CDR3 sequence is 16 residues long. The CDR3 nucleotides read TGCGCCAGCAGTGAGGGAAGGGACTATAGCAATCAGCCCCAGCATTTT. It codes for CASSEGRDYSNQPQHF.

The V call is TRBV15, the J call TRBJ2-7, with D possibly being TRBD2 (5 bases). Per germline, CDR1 LNHNV and CDR2 YYDKDF (reference sequence). The CDR3 sequence is 14 residues long. V lost 1 base and J 5 bases, leaving 12 bases between the germline ends. CDR3 sequence reads: CATSRVGLGDEQYF. In nucleotides, the CDR3 is TGTGCCACCAGCAGAGTAGGACTGGGCGACGAGCAGTACTTC.

V usage is TRBV19 and J usage is TRBJ2-1; 11 nucleotides match TRBD2. The V gene end was trimmed by 5 bases and the J gene end by 4 bases; junction bases not matched to a gene: 7. CDR3 length: 16 residues. Germline loops: CDR1 LNHDA, CDR2 SQIVND (reference sequence). CDR3 in amino acids: CASSLRLAGLYNEQFF. As DNA, the CDR3 is TGTGCCAGTAGTTTAAGACTAGCGGGGCTTTACAATGAGCAGTTCTTC.

The chain couples TRBV7-3 to TRBJ2-5, with 14 bases lining up with TRBD2. The CDR3 runs to 19 residues. V was clipped by 2 bases and J by 5 bases; unmatched bases: 13. Per germline, CDR1 SGHTA and CDR2 FQGTGA. CDR3 sequence: CASSLSLRGLAGEGETQYF. CDR3 nucleotides: TGTGCCAGCAGCTTATCTCTTCGGGGACTAGCGGGAGAAGGCGAGACCCAGTACTTC.

This chain joins TRBV30 and TRBJ2-1; D is uncertain. The CDR3 is 13 residues long. Germline assignment: CDR1 GTSNPN and CDR2 SVGIG (reference sequence). The germline V and J ends were trimmed by 3 bases and 1 base, with 7 bases remaining between them. This chain's CDR3 is CAWRSQSYNEQFF. For the CDR3, the DNA is TGTGCCTGGAGGTCCCAATCCTACAATGAGCAGTTCTTC.

The gene calls are TRBV13 and TRBJ1-1; D gene ambiguous. Trimming took off 0 bases at V and 1 base at J, with 3 bases between the two ends. Germline CDR1 reads PRHDT; CDR2 reads FYEKMQ (reference sequence). The CDR3 contains 13 residues. CDR3 sequence reads: CASSLGENTEAFF. CDR3 bases: TGTGCCAGCAGCTTAGGGGAGAACACTGAAGCTTTCTTT.

The chain recombines TRBV7-9 with TRBJ2-1; perhaps TRBD2 as D (6 bases). V shed 2 bases and J shed 9 bases, with 20 bases lying between them. The CDR3 contains 16 residues. Germline V gives CDR1 SEHNR, CDR2 FQNEAQ (reference sequence). The CDR3: CASSLRAGRVGGEQFF. For the CDR3, the DNA is TGTGCCAGCAGCTTAAGGGCGGGGAGAGTTGGCGGTGAGCAGTTCTTC.

The chain links TRBV9 to TRBJ2-7; D unclear. CDR3 length: 14 amino acids. V lost 0 bases and J lost 0, with 7 bases in between. In germline, CDR1 is SGDLS, CDR2 YYNGEE. CDR3 bases: TGTGCCAGCAGCGTAGGAAGAAGCTCCTACGAGCAGTACTTC. This translates into CASSVGRSSYEQYF.

The chain recombines TRBV28 with TRBJ1-4; 7 bases match TRBD1. Germline CDR1 MDHEN, CDR2 SYDVKM. The CDR3 runs to 14 residues. After removal of 8 bases from V and 7 bases from J, the junction contained 10 bases not matched to a gene. In nucleotides, the CDR3 is TGTGCCAGCGCTATTCCGGGACAGAGTGAAAAACTGTTTTTT. Translating gives CASAIPGQSEKLFF.

V gene TRBV25-1 combines with J gene TRBJ1-2; D remains ambiguous. The CDR3 contains 18 residues. V lost 1 base and J 6 bases, leaving 24 bases between the germline ends. CDR1 and CDR2 (germline): MGHDK, SYGVNS. Here the CDR3 DNA reads TGTGCCAGCAGTGAATCCTCATTAAAGACATCCCTGCCTAATGGCTACACCTTC. It translates to CASSESSLKTSLPNGYTF.